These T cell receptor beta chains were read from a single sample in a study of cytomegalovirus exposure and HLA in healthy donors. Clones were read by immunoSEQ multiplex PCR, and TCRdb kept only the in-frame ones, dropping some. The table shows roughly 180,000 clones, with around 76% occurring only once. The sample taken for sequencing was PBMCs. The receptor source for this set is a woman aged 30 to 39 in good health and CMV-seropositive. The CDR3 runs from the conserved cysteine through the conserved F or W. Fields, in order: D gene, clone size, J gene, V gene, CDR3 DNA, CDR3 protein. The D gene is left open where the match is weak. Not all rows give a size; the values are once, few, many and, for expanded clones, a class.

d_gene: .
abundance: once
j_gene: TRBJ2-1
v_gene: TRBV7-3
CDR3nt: TGTGCCAGCAGCCTCAGGGGCAATGAGCAGTTCTTC
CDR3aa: CASSLRGNEQFF

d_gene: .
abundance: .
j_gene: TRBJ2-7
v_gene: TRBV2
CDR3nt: TGTGCCAGCAGTGTATATGCCCAGGGGCCCTACGAGCAGTACTTC
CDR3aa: CASSVYAQGPYEQYF

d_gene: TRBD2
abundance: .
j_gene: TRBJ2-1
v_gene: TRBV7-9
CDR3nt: TGTGCCAGCAGCGTGACTAGCGCGATCTCCTACAATGAGCAGTTCTTC
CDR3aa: CASSVTSAISYNEQFF

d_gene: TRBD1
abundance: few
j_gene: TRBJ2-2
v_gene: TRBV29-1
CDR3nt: TGCAGCGCCTTAGACAGGGACAACACCGGGGAGCTGTTTTTT
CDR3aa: CSALDRDNTGELFF

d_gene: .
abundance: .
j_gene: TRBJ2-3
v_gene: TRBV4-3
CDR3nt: TGCGCCAGCAGCCAAGACGGCGGGGTAGTAGATACGCAGTATTTT
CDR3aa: CASSQDGGVVDTQYF

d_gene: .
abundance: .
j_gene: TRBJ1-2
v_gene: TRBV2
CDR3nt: TGTGCCACATTTGACAGAAACTATGGCTACACCTTC
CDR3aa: CATFDRNYGYTF

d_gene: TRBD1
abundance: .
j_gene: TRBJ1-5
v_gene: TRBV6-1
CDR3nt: TGTGCCAGCAGCCGGACAGGGGGGAATCAGCCCCAGCATTTT
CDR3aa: CASSRTGGNQPQHF

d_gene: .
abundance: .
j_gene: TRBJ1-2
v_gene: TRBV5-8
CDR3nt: TGTGCCAGCAGCCTCTATGGCTACACCTTC
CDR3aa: CASSLYGYTF

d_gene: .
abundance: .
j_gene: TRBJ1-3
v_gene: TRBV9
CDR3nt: TGTGCCAGCAGCGAGGGGGAACACTCTGGAAACACCATATATTTT
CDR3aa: CASSEGEHSGNTIYF

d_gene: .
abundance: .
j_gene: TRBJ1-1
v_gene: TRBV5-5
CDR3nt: TGTGCCAGCTGCCGGGACTTAAACACTGAAGCTTTCTTT
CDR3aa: CASCRDLNTEAFF

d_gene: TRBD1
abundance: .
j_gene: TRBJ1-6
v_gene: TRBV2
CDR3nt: TGTGCCAGCAGTGAAGGTCGGGACAGGGTCAGTTCACCCCTCCACTTT
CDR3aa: CASSEGRDRVSSPLHF

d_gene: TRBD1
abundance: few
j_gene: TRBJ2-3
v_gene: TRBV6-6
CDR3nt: TGTGCCAGCAGTTTAACAGGGGGATTCGGTCCAGATACGCAGTATTTT
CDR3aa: CASSLTGGFGPDTQYF

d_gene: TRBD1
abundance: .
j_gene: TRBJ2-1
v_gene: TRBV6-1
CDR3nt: TGTGCCAGCAGTGACCGACAGGGGGCACATGAGCAGTTCTTC
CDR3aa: CASSDRQGAHEQFF

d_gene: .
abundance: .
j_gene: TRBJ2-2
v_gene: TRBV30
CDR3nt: TGTGCCTGGAGTGTTTCAGGGGCCGGGGAGCTGTTTTTT
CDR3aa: CAWSVSGAGELFF

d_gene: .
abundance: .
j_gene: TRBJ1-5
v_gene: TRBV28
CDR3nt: TGTGCCAGCAGCTCGGACAATGTGCAGCCCCAGCATTTT
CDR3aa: CASSSDNVQPQHF

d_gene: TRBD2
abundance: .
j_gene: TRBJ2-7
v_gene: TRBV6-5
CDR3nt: TGTGCCAGCAGTTACCTACAGCGGGGGCCCTACGAGCAGTACTTC
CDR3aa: CASSYLQRGPYEQYF

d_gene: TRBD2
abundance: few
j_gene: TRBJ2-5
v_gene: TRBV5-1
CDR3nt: TGCGCCAGCAGCCCGGTAGCGGGGGGAGGTGAGACCCAGTACTTC
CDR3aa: CASSPVAGGGETQYF

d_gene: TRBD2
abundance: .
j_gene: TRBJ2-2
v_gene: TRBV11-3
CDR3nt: TGTGCCAGCAGCTTAGATGGGGGACTAGCGGGGGGGCCGAACACCGGGGAGCTGTTTTTT
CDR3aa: CASSLDGGLAGGPNTGELFF

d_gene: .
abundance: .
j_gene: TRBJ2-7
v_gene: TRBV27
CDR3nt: TGTGCCAGCAACGCTAGGGGGGGTAGCAACTCCTACGAGCAGTACTTC
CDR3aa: CASNARGGSNSYEQYF

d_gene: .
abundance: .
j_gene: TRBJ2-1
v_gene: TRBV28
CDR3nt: TGTGCCAGCAGCGGGGACACCTCCTACAATGAGCAGTTCTTC
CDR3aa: CASSGDTSYNEQFF